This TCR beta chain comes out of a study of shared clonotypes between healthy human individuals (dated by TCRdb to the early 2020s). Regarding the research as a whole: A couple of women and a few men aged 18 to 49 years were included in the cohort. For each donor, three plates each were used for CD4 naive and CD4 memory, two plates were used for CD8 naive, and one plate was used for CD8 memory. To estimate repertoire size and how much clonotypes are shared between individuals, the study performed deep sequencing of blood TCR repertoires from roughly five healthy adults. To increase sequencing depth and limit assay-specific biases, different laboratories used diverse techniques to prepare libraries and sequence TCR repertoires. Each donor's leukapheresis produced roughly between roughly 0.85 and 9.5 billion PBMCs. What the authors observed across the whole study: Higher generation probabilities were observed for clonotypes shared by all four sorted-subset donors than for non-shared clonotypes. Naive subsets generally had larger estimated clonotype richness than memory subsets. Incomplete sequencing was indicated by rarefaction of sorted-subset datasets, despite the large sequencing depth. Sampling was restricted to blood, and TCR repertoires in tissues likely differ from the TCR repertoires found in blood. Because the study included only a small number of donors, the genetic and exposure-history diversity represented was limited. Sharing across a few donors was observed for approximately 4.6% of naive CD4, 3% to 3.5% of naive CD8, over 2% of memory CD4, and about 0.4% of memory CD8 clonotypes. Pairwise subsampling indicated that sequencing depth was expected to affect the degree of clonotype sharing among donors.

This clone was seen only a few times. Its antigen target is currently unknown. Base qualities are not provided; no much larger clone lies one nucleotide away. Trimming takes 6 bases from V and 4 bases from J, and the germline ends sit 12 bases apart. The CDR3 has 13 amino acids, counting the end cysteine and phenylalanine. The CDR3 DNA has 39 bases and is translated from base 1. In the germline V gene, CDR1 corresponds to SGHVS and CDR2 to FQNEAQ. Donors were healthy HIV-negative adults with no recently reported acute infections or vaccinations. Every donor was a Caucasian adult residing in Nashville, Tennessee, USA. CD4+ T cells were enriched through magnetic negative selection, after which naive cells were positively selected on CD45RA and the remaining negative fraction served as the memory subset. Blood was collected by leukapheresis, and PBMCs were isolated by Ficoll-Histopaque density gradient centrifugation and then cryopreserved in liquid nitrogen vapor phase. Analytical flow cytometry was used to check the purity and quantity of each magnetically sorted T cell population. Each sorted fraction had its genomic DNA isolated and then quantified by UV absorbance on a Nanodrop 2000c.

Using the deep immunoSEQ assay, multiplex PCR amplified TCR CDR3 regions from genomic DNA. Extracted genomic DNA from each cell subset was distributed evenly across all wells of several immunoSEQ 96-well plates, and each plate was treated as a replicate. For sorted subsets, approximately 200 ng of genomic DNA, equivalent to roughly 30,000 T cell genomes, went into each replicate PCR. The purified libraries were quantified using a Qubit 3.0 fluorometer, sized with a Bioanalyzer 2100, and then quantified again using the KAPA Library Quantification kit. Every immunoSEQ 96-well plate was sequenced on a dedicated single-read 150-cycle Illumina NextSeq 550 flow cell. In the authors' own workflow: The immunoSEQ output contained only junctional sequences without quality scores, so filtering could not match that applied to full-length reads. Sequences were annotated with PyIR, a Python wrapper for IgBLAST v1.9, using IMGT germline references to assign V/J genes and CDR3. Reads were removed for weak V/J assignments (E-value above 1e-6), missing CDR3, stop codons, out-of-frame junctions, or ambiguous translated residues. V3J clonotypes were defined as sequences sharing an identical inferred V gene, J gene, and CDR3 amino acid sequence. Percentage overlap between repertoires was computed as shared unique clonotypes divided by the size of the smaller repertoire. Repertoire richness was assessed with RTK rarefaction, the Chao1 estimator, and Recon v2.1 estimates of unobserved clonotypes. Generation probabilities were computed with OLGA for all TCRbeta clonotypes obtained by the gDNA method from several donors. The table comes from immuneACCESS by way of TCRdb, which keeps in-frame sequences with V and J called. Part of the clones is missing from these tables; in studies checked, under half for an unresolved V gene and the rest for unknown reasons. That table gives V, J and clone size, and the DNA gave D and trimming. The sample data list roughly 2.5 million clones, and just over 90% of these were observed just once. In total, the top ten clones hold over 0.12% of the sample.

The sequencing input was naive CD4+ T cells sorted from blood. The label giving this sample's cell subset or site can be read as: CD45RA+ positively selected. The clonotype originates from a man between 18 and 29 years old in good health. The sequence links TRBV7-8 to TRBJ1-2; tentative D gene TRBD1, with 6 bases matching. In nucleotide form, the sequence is TGTGCCAGCAGTTCGGGGGCCTTCTATGGCTACACCTTC. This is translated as CASSSGAFYGYTF. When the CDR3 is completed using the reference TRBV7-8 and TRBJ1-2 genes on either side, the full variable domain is GAGVSQSPRYKVAKRGQDVALRCDPISGHVSLFWYQQALGQGPEFLTYFQNEAQLDKSGLPSDRFFAERPEGSVSTLKIQRTQQEDSAVYLCASSSGAFYGYTFGSGTRLTVV.